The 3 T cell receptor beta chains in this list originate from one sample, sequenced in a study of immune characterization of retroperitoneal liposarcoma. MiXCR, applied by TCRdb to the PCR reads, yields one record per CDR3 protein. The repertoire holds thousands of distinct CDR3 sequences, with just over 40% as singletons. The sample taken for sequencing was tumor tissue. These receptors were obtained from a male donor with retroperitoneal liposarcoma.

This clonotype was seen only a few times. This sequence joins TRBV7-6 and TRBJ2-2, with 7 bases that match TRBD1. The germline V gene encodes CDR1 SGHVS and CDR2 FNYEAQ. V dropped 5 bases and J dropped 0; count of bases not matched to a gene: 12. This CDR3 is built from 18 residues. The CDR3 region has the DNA TGTGCCAGCAGCCCTAGCCCGACAGGGCCAGCGAACACCGGGGAGCTGTTTTTT. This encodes CASSPSPTGPANTGELFF.

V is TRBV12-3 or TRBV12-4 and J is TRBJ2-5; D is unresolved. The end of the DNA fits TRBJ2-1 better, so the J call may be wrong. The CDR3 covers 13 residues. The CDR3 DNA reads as TGTGCCAGCAGTCCCTCTAGGGTTCGTGAGCAGTTCTTC. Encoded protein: CASSPSRVREQFF.

The CDR3 bases are TGTGCCAGCAGTGCGACATTGGGCTCCTACGAGCAGTACTTC. Its protein product is CASSATLGSYEQYF. J is TRBJ2-1 and V is TRBV6-1; the D is unclear. The J call is uncertain, as TRBJ2-7 better fits the DNA end. CDR3 size: 14 residues. Germline V gene sequence: CDR1 MNHNS, CDR2 SASEGT.